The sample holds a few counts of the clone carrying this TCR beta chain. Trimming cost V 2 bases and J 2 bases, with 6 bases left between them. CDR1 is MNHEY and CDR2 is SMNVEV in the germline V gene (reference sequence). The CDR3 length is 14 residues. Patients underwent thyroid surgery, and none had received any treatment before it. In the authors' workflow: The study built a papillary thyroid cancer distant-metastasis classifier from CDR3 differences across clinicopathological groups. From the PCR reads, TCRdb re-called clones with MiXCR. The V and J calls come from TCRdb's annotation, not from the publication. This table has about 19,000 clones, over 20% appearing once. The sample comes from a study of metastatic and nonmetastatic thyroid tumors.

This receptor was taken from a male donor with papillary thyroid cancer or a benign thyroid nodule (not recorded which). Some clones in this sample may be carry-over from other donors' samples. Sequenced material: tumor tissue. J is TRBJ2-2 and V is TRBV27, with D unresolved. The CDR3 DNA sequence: TGTGCCAGCAGTTTAGCCCCAAACACCGGGGAGCTGTTTTTT. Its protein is CASSLAPNTGELFF.